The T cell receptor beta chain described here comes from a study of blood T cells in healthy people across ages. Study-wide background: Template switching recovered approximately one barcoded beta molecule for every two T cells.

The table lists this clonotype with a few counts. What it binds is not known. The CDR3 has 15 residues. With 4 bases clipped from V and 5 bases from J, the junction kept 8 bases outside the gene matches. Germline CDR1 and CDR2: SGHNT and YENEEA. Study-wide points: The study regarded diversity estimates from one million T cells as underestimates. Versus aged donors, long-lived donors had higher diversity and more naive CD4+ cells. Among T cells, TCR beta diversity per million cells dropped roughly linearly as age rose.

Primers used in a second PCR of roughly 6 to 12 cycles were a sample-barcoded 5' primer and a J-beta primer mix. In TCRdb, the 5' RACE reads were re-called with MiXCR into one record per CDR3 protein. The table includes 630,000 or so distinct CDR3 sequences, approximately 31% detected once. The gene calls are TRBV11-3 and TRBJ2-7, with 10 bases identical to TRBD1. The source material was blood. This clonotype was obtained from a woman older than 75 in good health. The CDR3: CASSSRRGQGDEQYF. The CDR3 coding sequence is TGTGCCAGCAGCTCCCGACGTGGACAGGGGGACGAGCAGTACTTC.